This TCR beta chain was identified in a study of blood T cell repertoires in COVID-19. Across the study: The United States, Italy and Spain supplied acute and convalescent COVID-19 samples.

This table comes from immunoSEQ multiplex PCR, and its TCRdb copy is limited to in-frame clones, with some not included. The sample contains approximately 260,000 clones, approximately 87% of which appear only once. Germline lookup yields CDR1 SGDLS and CDR2 YYNGEE. Deletions cut 3 bases from V and 1 base from J, with 7 bases between. The CDR3 is 13 residues long. The sequence derives from a human donor in a cohort sampled during active COVID-19. V and J are TRBV9 and TRBJ1-1; D may be TRBD1 (6 bases). The sample was peripheral blood. The CDR3 region has the DNA TGTGCCAGCAGCGCGACAGGGAACACTGAAGCTTTCTTT. Translation: CASSATGNTEAFF.